These T cell receptor beta chains were read from a single sample in a study of technical replicates of blood from a handful of donors. The repertoire was sequenced with immunoSEQ multiplex PCR; TCRdb's copy has only in-frame clones and lacks some. The sample yields 80,000 to 100,000 clones, roughly 96% seen once. The sample was T cells isolated from PBMCs. These receptors all come from a human donor in good health. CDR3s include the opening cysteine and the closing phenylalanine or tryptophan. The D gene is left open where the match is weak. Clone size is stated in some rows and not others, as once, few, many or a class when expanded.

TRBD1	once	TRBJ1-1	TRBV6-5	CASSGQGYTEAFF	TGTGCCAGCAGTGGACAGGGGTACACTGAAGCTTTCTTT
NA	NA	TRBJ2-2	TRBV21-1	CASSKGQAPNTGELFF	TGTGCCAGCAGCAAGGGACAGGCTCCGAACACCGGGGAGCTGTTTTTT
NA	NA	TRBJ2-2	TRBV5-4	CASSLAGETGELFF	TGTGCCAGCAGCTTGGCTGGGGAGACCGGGGAGCTGTTTTTT
TRBD1	NA	TRBJ2-7	TRBV10-3	CAISEGGQGSYEQYF	TGTGCCATCAGTGAAGGGGGACAGGGAAGCTACGAGCAGTACTTC
TRBD2	NA	TRBJ2-3	TRBV29-1	CSVPLSGRRTTDTQYF	TGCAGCGTGCCCCTCAGCGGGAGAAGAACCACAGATACGCAGTATTTT
NA	NA	TRBJ2-7	TRBV7-8	CASSYNGEYYEQYF	TGTGCCAGCAGCTACAACGGAGAGTACTACGAGCAGTACTTC
NA	NA	TRBJ2-7	TRBV18	CASSFTKDSFSYEQYF	TGTGCCAGCTCTTTCACCAAGGACTCCTTCTCCTACGAGCAGTACTTC
NA	NA	TRBJ2-7	TRBV25-1	CASSEFEGNEQYF	TGTGCCAGCAGTGAGTTTGAGGGAAACGAGCAGTACTTC
NA	NA	TRBJ1-1	TRBV28	CACGVPRSEAFF	TGTGCCTGCGGGGTCCCAAGGTCTGAAGCTTTCTTT
TRBD1	NA	TRBJ2-7	TRBV4-1	CASSQLRDRGAYEQYF	TGCGCCAGCAGCCAGCTCCGGGACAGGGGGGCCTACGAGCAGTACTTC
TRBD2	NA	TRBJ2-3	TRBV10-3	CATKDVAGGTDTQYF	TGTGCCACAAAGGACGTAGCGGGGGGGACAGATACGCAGTATTTT
NA	NA	TRBJ1-3	TRBV9	CASSVAGASGNTIYF	TGTGCCAGCAGCGTAGCGGGAGCCTCTGGAAACACCATATATTTT
TRBD1	NA	TRBJ2-7	TRBV28	CASTGVNYEQYF	TGTGCCAGTACAGGGGTCAACTACGAGCAGTACTTC
TRBD2	NA	TRBJ2-7	TRBV6-1	CASSDPIRGGTSGYEQYF	TGTGCCAGCAGTGATCCTATTCGTGGGGGGACTAGCGGTTACGAGCAGTACTTC
TRBD1	once	TRBJ2-7	TRBV15	CATSRGGQGPYEQYF	TGTGCCACCAGCAGAGGGGGACAGGGACCCTACGAGCAGTACTTC
TRBD1	NA	TRBJ1-1	TRBV6-5	CASSYSLTQGATEAFF	TGTGCCAGCAGTTACTCCTTAACACAGGGGGCAACTGAAGCTTTCTTT
NA	NA	TRBJ2-7	TRBV10-3	CAISESRGGSYEQYF	TGTGCCATCAGTGAGTCTCGCGGGGGCTCTTACGAGCAGTACTTC
NA	NA	TRBJ1-1	TRBV25-1	CASSERRSVDTEAFF	TGTGCCAGCAGTGAGAGGAGGTCGGTCGACACTGAAGCTTTCTTT
NA	NA	TRBJ2-7	TRBV5-4	CASSSKASPYEQYF	TGTGCCAGCAGCTCAAAGGCTAGCCCCTACGAGCAGTACTTC
NA	once	TRBJ2-6	TRBV27	CASGKPSGTSSGANVLTF	TGTGCCAGCGGGAAGCCGTCTGGGACATCCTCTGGGGCCAACGTCCTGACTTTC
NA	NA	TRBJ2-1	TRBV29-1	CSALLATGYNEQFF	TGCAGCGCTTTACTAGCAACGGGCTACAATGAGCAGTTCTTC
NA	NA	TRBJ1-1	TRBV6-4	CASSPGNTLNTEAFF	TGTGCCAGCAGTCCAGGGAATACCCTGAACACTGAAGCTTTCTTT
TRBD1	NA	TRBJ1-2	TRBV9	CASRGQGASGYTF	TGTGCCAGCAGGGGGCAGGGGGCATCTGGCTACACCTTC
TRBD2	NA	TRBJ2-2	TRBV29-1	CSVEASGRFAGELFF	TGCAGCGTTGAAGCAAGCGGGAGGTTTGCCGGGGAGCTGTTTTTT
NA	NA	TRBJ2-7	TRBV6-6	CASSPGDEQYF	TGTGCCAGCAGTCCAGGGGACGAGCAGTACTTC
NA	NA	TRBJ1-1	TRBV19	CASSIIRTATEAFF	TGTGCCAGTAGTATAATAAGGACAGCCACTGAAGCTTTCTTT
TRBD2	NA	TRBJ2-7	TRBV18	CASSPLRTSGGDEQYF	TGTGCCAGCTCACCACTACGGACTAGCGGGGGGGACGAGCAGTACTTC
TRBD1	NA	TRBJ1-2	TRBV27	CASSLQGAPVYGYTF	TGTGCCAGCAGTCTACAGGGGGCGCCGGTCTATGGCTACACCTTC
NA	NA	TRBJ2-5	TRBV19	CASSAGAQETQYF	TGTGCCAGTAGTGCAGGGGCACAAGAGACCCAGTACTTC
TRBD2	NA	TRBJ2-7	TRBV4-2	CASSQGGTTDEQYF	TGTGCCAGCAGCCAAGGGGGGACTACCGACGAGCAGTACTTC
TRBD2	NA	TRBJ2-1	TRBV28	CASSLPGLAADNEQFF	TGTGCCAGCAGCCTCCCCGGACTAGCAGCAGACAATGAGCAGTTCTTC
TRBD1	NA	TRBJ1-2	TRBV5-1	CASSSQGAANYGYTF	TGCGCCAGCAGCTCCCAGGGGGCGGCTAACTATGGCTACACCTTC
NA	NA	TRBJ1-5	TRBV15	CATSRGRAQVNQPQHF	TGTGCCACCAGCAGAGGGCGTGCACAGGTTAATCAGCCCCAGCATTTT
TRBD1	NA	TRBJ1-2	TRBV30	CAWSGQGAGYGYTF	TGTGCCTGGAGTGGACAGGGGGCGGGCTATGGCTACACCTTC
NA	NA	TRBJ2-7	TRBV5-1	CASSLLQDYEQYF	TGCGCCAGCAGCTTGTTACAGGACTACGAGCAGTACTTC
TRBD1	NA	TRBJ2-5	TRBV23-1	CASSQCSRQGRGETQYF	TGCGCCAGCAGTCAATGCTCTCGACAGGGTCGGGGAGAGACCCAGTACTTC
NA	NA	TRBJ2-5	TRBV5-1	CASSFAGRETQYF	TGCGCCAGCAGCTTCGCGGGTAGGGAGACCCAGTACTTC
NA	NA	TRBJ1-2	TRBV11-2	CASSPSGGINYGYTF	TGTGCCAGCAGCCCGAGCGGGGGAATTAACTATGGCTACACCTTC
NA	NA	TRBJ2-7	TRBV7-9	CASSSPTRGQYEQYF	TGTGCCAGCAGCTCCCCGACGCGGGGGCAGTACGAGCAGTACTTC
NA	NA	TRBJ1-4	TRBV6-1	CASSPNLRTNEKLFF	TGTGCCAGCAGCCCTAATTTGCGGACTAATGAAAAACTGTTTTTT
TRBD1	NA	TRBJ2-1	TRBV7-7	CASSPGQENNEQFF	TGTGCCAGCAGCCCGGGACAGGAGAACAATGAGCAGTTCTTC
TRBD2	NA	TRBJ2-2	TRBV27	CASSWVAGGAGNTGELFF	TGTGCCAGCAGTTGGGTAGCCGGGGGGGCCGGGAACACCGGGGAGCTGTTTTTT
NA	NA	TRBJ2-2	TRBV9	CASSVPLTGELFF	TGTGCCAGCAGCGTACCCTTGACCGGGGAGCTGTTTTTT
NA	NA	TRBJ1-1	TRBV7-9	CASSLARGGMNTEAFF	TGTGCCAGCAGCTTAGCGCGGGGGGGCATGAACACTGAAGCTTTCTTT
NA	NA	TRBJ1-6	TRBV4-1	CASSQEATRAGPMRDSPLHF	TGCGCCAGCAGCCAAGAAGCCACACGGGCCGGGCCGATGAGGGATTCACCCCTCCACTTT